This TCR beta chain originates from a study of T cells in Graves' hyperthyroidism and ophthalmopathy. Regions amplified from RNA transcripts were the TCR beta CDR3 regions. First-round RT-PCR of the TCR CDR3 relied on the HTBI primer set. TCRdb processed the multiplex PCR reads anew with MiXCR; each CDR3 protein has one entry. The table shows around 56,000 distinct CDR3 sequences, with approximately 53% occurring only once. Diagnosis relied on clinical symptoms, serum thyroxine and TRAb, thyroid ultrasound and orbital computed tomography. The CDR3 contains 11 residues. Germline V gene lookup returns CDR1 SNHLY and CDR2 FYNNEI. Trimming removed 6 bases at V and 14 bases at J, with 16 bases between.

This chain joins TRBV2 and TRBJ2-5; D might be TRBD2 (5 bases). The sequence came from an older woman with Graves' ophthalmopathy. Sequenced: blood. CDR3: CASSSSGSIYF. The CDR3 bases are TGTGCCAGCAGCTCGAGCGGCTCCATTTACTTC.